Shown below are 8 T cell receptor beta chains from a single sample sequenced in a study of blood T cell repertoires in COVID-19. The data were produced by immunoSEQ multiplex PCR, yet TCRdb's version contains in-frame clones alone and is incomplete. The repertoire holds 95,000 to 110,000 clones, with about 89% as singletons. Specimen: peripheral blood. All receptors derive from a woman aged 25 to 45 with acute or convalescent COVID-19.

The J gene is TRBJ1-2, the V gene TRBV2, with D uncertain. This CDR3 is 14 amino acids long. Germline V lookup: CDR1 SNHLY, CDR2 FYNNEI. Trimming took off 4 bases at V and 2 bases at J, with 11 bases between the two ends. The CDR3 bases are TGTGCCAGCAGTGGTCTCAGAAACAACTATGGCTACACCTTC. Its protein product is CASSGLRNNYGYTF.

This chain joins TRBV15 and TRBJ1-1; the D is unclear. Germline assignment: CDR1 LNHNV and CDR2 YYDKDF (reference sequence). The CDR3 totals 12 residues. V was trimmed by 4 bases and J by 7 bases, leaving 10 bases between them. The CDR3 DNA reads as TGTGCCACCAGCACCTCTTCGCGTGAAGCTTTCTTT. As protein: CATSTSSREAFF.

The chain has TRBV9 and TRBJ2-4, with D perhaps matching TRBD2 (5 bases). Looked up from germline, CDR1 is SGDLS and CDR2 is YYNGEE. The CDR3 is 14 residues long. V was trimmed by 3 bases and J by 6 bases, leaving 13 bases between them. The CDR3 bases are TGTGCCAGCAGCGGTTTTAAGGACTCAAACATTCAGTACTTC. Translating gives CASSGFKDSNIQYF.

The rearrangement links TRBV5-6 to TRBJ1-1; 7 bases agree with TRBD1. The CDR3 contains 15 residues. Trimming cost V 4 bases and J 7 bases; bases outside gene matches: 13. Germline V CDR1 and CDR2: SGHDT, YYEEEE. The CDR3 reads CASSHQTGRVSEAFF. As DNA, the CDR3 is TGTGCCAGCAGCCATCAGACAGGGCGGGTGAGTGAAGCTTTCTTT.

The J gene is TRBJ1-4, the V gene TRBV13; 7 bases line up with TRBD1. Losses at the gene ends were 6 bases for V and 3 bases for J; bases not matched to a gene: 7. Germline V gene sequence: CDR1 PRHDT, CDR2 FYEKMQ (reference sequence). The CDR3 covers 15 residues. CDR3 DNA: TGTGCCAGCAGTCAGGGGGGTGTTGCTAATGAAAAACTGTTTTTT. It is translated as CASSQGGVANEKLFF. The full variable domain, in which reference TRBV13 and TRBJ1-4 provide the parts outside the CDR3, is AAGVIQSPRHLIKEKRETATLKCYPIPRHDTVYWYQQGPGQDPQFLISFYEKMQSDKGSIPDRFSAQQFSDYHSELNMSSLELGDSALYFCASSQGGVANEKLFFGSGTQLSVL.

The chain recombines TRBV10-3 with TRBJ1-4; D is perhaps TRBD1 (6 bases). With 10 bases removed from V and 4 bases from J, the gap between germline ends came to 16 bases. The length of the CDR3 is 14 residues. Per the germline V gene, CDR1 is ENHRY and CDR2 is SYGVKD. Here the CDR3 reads CATRTDSVNEKLFF. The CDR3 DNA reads TGTGCCACCAGAACGGACAGTGTTAATGAAAAACTGTTTTTT.

CDR3 protein: CASSLDPRVVNSPLHF. CDR3 bases: TGTGCCAGCAGCTTAGATCCCCGAGTTGTAAATTCACCCCTCCACTTT. V is TRBV11-2 and J is TRBJ1-6; D unclear. CDR1 SGHAT and CDR2 FQNNGV come from the germline V gene. Trimming removed 0 bases at V and 7 bases at J, with 13 bases between. The CDR3 length is 16 residues. Full variable domain (missing parts from reference TRBV11-2 and TRBJ1-6): EAGVAQSPRYKIIEKRQSVAFWCNPISGHATLYWYQQILGQGPKLLIQFQNNGVVDDSQLPKDRFSAERLKGVDSTLKIQPAKLEDSAVYLCASSLDPRVVNSPLHFGNGTRLTVT.

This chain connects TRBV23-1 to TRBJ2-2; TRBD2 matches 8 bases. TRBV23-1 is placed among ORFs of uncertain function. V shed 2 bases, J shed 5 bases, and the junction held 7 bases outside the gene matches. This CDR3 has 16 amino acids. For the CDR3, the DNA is TGCGCCAGCAGTCAACGGAGGGGGACTAGGACCGGGGAGCTGTTTTTT. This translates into CASSQRRGTRTGELFF.